The 10 T cell receptor beta chains in this list originate from one sample, sequenced in a study of OX40 agonist ivuxolimab in advanced cancers. Receptors were amplified or captured by the immunoSEQ multiplex PCR assay. The table was pulled from immuneACCESS by TCRdb, which kept in-frame rearrangements only. Such tables lose some clones; where checked, under half of the loss comes from unresolved V genes, and the rest has no known cause. The sample yields 35,000 to 55,000 clones; under 90% were counted once. The leading ten clones occupy over 9.5% of the sample. The sample here was CD4+ or CD8+ T cells sorted from blood, taken in a trial of the OX40 agonist ivuxolimab. The origin of the receptors is an adult with an advanced solid tumor such as melanoma, head and neck, liver or kidney cancer.

The chain employs TRBV7-2 and TRBJ1-1, with D perhaps matching TRBD1 (5 bases). CDR1 and CDR2 from the germline V gene are SGHTA and FQGNSA. V dropped 1 base and J dropped 5 bases, with 11 bases sitting between them. This CDR3 has 14 amino acids. CDR3 region: CASSLVSTGTEAFF. The CDR3 nucleotides are TGTGCCAGCAGCTTAGTGTCCACAGGAACTGAAGCTTTCTTT.

This clone was found once. V is TRBV6-5 and J is TRBJ1-5; 8 nucleotides align to TRBD1. Germline CDR1 MNHEY, CDR2 SVGAGI. This CDR3 region has 15 residues. Losses at the gene ends were 6 bases for V and 5 bases for J; bases not matched to a gene: 9. The DNA of the CDR3 is TGTGCCAGCAGCCGCGGACAGGGCCCCTATCAGCCCCAGCATTTT. It encodes CASSRGQGPYQPQHF.

The chain carries TRBV19 and TRBJ2-7; 12 nucleotides match TRBD2. The ends lost 4 bases at V and 2 bases at J; junction bases unmatched: 3. Germline V gene sequence: CDR1 LNHDA, CDR2 SQIVND (reference sequence). The CDR3 length is 15 residues. CDR3 in DNA: TGTGCCAGTAGTACTAGCGGGAGGGCCGCCTACGAGCAGTACTTC. This translates into CASSTSGRAAYEQYF.

The chain links TRBV4-1 to TRBJ2-5, with D unresolved. The germline gives CDR1 MGHRA, CDR2 YSYEKL. The CDR3 length is 14 residues. With 4 bases removed from V and 2 bases from J, the gap between germline ends came to 11 bases. The CDR3: CASSPQMTQETQYF. CDR3 sequence (DNA): TGCGCCAGCAGCCCTCAGATGACTCAAGAGACCCAGTACTTC.

The table lists this clone with a few counts. The V call is TRBV19, the J call TRBJ2-7; D remains ambiguous. V lost 6 bases and J 7 bases, leaving 10 bases between the germline ends. Looked up from germline, CDR1 is LNHDA and CDR2 is SQIVND (reference sequence). This CDR3 has 11 amino acids. The CDR3: CASRNGPEQYF. CDR3 coding DNA: TGTGCCAGTAGAAATGGGCCGGAGCAGTACTTC.

V is TRBV5-5 and J is TRBJ2-7, with 8 bases lining up with TRBD2. CDR1 SGHKS and CDR2 YYEKEE come from the germline V gene (reference sequence). This CDR3 is 14 amino acids long. V trimming: 4 bases; J trimming: 6 bases; junction bases outside the gene matches: 9. DNA for the CDR3: TGTGCCAGCAGCCCGGGACTAGAACGCAGCGAGCAGTACTTC. The encoded protein is CASSPGLERSEQYF. Supplemented by reference TRBV5-5 and TRBJ2-7, the full variable domain reads DAGVTQSPTHLIKTRGQQVTLRCSPISGHKSVSWYQQVLGQGPQFIFQYYEKEERGRGNFPDRFSARQFPNYSSELNVNALLLGDSALYLCASSPGLERSEQYFGPGTRLTVT.

The table lists this clone with a few counts. This chain joins TRBV15 and TRBJ2-1; possibly TRBD1 for D (6 bases). CDR3 size: 16 residues. Germline assignment: CDR1 LNHNV and CDR2 YYDKDF (reference sequence). V lost 2 bases to trimming and J lost 0 bases, with 11 bases between them. Here the CDR3 DNA reads TGTGCCACCAGCAGACAGGGGCAATCCTCCTACAATGAGCAGTTCTTC. Protein sequence: CATSRQGQSSYNEQFF. The variable domain in full, with the rest retrieved from reference TRBV15 and TRBJ2-1, is DAMVIQNPRYQVTQFGKPVTLSCSQTLNHNVMYWYQQKSSQAPKLLFHYYDKDFNNEADTPDNFQSRRPNTSFCFLDIRSPGLGDTAMYLCATSRQGQSSYNEQFFGPGTRLTVL.

The chain is built from TRBV29-1 and TRBJ2-3; a weak D match, TRBD1 (5 bases). Between the trimmed V and J ends, which lost 6 bases and 0 bases, there was a span of 7 bases. CDR1 and CDR2 from the germline V gene are SQVTM and ANQGSEA. This CDR3 is 12 amino acids long. CDR3 residues: CSVQGSTDTQYF. Here the CDR3 DNA reads TGCAGCGTGCAGGGTAGCACAGATACGCAGTATTTT.

This sequence joins TRBV6-5 and TRBJ1-2; D call uncertain. This CDR3 region has 15 residues. With 7 bases removed from V and 0 bases from J, the gap between germline ends came to 15 bases. Per germline, CDR1 MNHEY and CDR2 SVGAGI. As DNA, the CDR3 is TGTGCCAGCACCCGTTATGTATACTCTAACTATGGCTACACCTTC. This translates into CASTRYVYSNYGYTF.

This clone came up once. The CDR3 region is CASRKTGETEAFF. The DNA for the CDR3 is TGCGCCAGCAGGAAGACAGGGGAGACTGAAGCTTTCTTT. V gene TRBV5-1 combines with J gene TRBJ1-1, with TRBD1 identical over 8 bases. J gave up 5 bases and V 5 bases, and 5 bases lay outside the gene matches. Germline values: CDR1 SGHRS, CDR2 YFSETQ. There are 13 residues in the CDR3.